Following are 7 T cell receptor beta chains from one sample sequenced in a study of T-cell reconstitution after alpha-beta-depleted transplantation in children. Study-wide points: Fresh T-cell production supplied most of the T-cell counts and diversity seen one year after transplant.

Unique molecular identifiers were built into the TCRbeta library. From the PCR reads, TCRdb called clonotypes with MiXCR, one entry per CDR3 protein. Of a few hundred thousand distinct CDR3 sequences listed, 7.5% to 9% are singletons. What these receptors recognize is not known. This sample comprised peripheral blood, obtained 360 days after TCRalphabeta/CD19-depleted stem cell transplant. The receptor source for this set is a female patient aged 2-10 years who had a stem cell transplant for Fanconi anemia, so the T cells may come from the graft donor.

Here the CDR3 DNA reads TGTGCCAGCAGCCAAGATCTTTGGAGACAAGAGACCCAGTACTTC. As protein: CASSQDLWRQETQYF. The genes are TRBV3-1 and TRBJ2-5; D remains ambiguous. Germline values: CDR1 LGHDT, CDR2 YNNKEL (reference sequence). The CDR3 has 15 residues. Trimming took 0 bases from V and 2 from J, leaving 10 bases between them.

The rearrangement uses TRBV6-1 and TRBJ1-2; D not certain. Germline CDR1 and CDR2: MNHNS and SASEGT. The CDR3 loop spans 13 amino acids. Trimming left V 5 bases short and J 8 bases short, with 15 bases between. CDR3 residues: CASSPIAPWGYTF. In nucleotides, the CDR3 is TGTGCCAGCAGTCCAATTGCCCCGTGGGGCTACACCTTC.

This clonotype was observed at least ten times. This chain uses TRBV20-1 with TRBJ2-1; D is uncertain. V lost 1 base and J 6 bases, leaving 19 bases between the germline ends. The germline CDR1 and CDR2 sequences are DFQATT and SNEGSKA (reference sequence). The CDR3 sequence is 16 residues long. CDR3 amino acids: CSARVTVSSRSNEQFF. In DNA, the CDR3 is TGCAGTGCTAGAGTTACGGTGTCTAGTCGGTCCAATGAGCAGTTCTTC.

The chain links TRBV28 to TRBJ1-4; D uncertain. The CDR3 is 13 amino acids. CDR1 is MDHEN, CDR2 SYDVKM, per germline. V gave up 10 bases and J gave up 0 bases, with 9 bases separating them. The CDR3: CATGPATNEKLFF. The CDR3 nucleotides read TGTGCCACGGGCCCTGCAACTAATGAAAAACTGTTTTTT.

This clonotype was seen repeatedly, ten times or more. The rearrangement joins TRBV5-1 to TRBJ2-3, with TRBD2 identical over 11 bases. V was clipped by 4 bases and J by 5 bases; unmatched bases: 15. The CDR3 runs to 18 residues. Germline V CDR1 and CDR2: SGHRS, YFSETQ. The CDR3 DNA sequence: TGCGCCAGCAGCGCTATTAGCGGGGGGGTAGTCCGGAAAGATACGCAGTATTTT. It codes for CASSAISGGVVRKDTQYF.

The CDR3 DNA reads TGCGCCAGCAGCCAAGAAGTTCGCACCGGGGAGCTGTTTTTT. Its translation: CASSQEVRTGELFF. This chain uses TRBV4-1 with TRBJ2-2, with D hard to call. Trimming removed 0 bases from V and 4 bases from J, with 6 bases in between. Germline lookup yields CDR1 MGHRA and CDR2 YSYEKL. The CDR3 consists of 14 residues.

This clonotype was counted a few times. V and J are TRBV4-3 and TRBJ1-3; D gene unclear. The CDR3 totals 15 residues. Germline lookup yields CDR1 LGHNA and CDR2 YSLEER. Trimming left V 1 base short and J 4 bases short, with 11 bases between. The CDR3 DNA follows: TGCGCCAGCAGCCAAGCTTTCCACTCCGGAAACACCATATATTTT. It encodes CASSQAFHSGNTIYF.